The rows below give T cell receptor beta chains drawn from one sample of a study of persistence of HIV-infected CD4 T cells. These receptors have no identified antigens. Sequencing was performed with immunoSEQ multiplex PCR; in TCRdb, only in-frame clones are kept and a portion is missing. The profile shows roughly 43,000 clones, about 89% of them singletons. The specimen was CD4+ T cells sorted from PBMCs after roughly 18-hour stimulation, collected from a patient who received antiretroviral therapy. The receptor set was obtained from an adult man with HIV who was CMV-seropositive. CDR3s include the opening cysteine and the closing phenylalanine or tryptophan. The D gene is left open where the match is weak. Expanded clones are given a class, and other clones once, few, many or no size at all.

V gene	clone size	D gene	J gene	CDR3 DNA	CDR3 protein
TRBV5-4	-	TRBD1	TRBJ1-2	TGTGCCAGCAGCTCAGGACAGGTGGATGGCTACACCTTC	CASSSGQVDGYTF
TRBV5-6	-	-	TRBJ1-6	TGTGCCAGCAGCTTGGGACAGAATTCACCCCTCCACTTT	CASSLGQNSPLHF
TRBV2	-	-	TRBJ1-3	TGTGCCAGCAGTGCCCAAGGGCGATATACGGTCTCTGGAAACACCATATATTTT	CASSAQGRYTVSGNTIYF
TRBV19	-	TRBD1	TRBJ1-5	TGTGCCAGTGGGCGGGACAGGGGTGCCAATCAGCCCCAGCATTTT	CASGRDRGANQPQHF
TRBV3-1/TRBV3-2	-	-	TRBJ1-1	TGTGCCAGCAGCCAACATGGGGGGGGGAAGGACACTGAAGCTTTCTTT	CASSQHGGGKDTEAFF
TRBV6-5	-	-	TRBJ1-4	TGTGCCAGCGGGGAGCGGAATGAAAAACTGTTTTTT	CASGERNEKLFF
TRBV6-5	-	TRBD1	TRBJ1-1	TGTGCCAGCAGTCCCGGGACAGGGGGCACTGAAGCTTTCTTT	CASSPGTGGTEAFF
TRBV5-5	-	-	TRBJ2-2	TGTGCCAGCAGCTCGGGGACGGGGGTTCAAACCGGGGAGCTGTTTTTT	CASSSGTGVQTGELFF
TRBV5-4	few	TRBD2	TRBJ2-5	TGTGCCAGCAGCTTGGACGGGGGGGCGGGGGAGACCCAGTACTTC	CASSLDGGAGETQYF
TRBV27	-	TRBD1	TRBJ2-1	TGTGCCAGCAGTCCCCAGGGACAGGGAATGGAGCAGTTCTTC	CASSPQGQGMEQFF
TRBV9	-	-	TRBJ2-1	TGTGCCAGCAGCGTAGAAGGGAACTCCTACAATGAGCAGTTCTTC	CASSVEGNSYNEQFF
TRBV28	once	-	TRBJ1-1	TGTGCCAGCAGGGAACGGGTAAGGGACACTGAAGCTTTCTTT	CASRERVRDTEAFF
TRBV5-1	-	TRBD1	TRBJ1-2	TGCGCCAGCAGCTTGGCACAGGGGACGGCCACCTTC	CASSLAQGTATF
TRBV28	-	-	TRBJ2-7	TGTGCCAGCAGTTGGACCCTCCAAAGCTACGAGCAGTACTTC	CASSWTLQSYEQYF
TRBV25-1	-	-	TRBJ2-1	TGTGCCAGCAGCCCTGGCAATGAGCAGTTCTTC	CASSPGNEQFF
TRBV24-1	-	TRBD2	TRBJ2-3	TGTGCCACCTCCTTGGGAGGGAAAGGCACAGATACGCAGTATTTT	CATSLGGKGTDTQYF
TRBV12-3/TRBV12-4	-	-	TRBJ2-3	TGTGCCAGCAGTTTTGGGACAGATACGCAGTATTTT	CASSFGTDTQYF
TRBV19	-	TRBD1	TRBJ2-7	TGTGCCAGCACGCCGGGACAGGGGTACGAGCAGTACTTC	CASTPGQGYEQYF
TRBV19	-	-	TRBJ1-1	TGTGCCAGTAGTACGGGACGGATGAACACTGAAGCTTTCTTT	CASSTGRMNTEAFF
TRBV5-1	-	TRBD2	TRBJ2-2	TGCGCCAGCCGCGACCTAGCGGGGAACACCGGGGAGCTGTTTTTT	CASRDLAGNTGELFF
TRBV3-1/TRBV3-2	-	-	TRBJ2-7	TGTGCCAGCGGATCGCCCCCGAGGGACGAGCAGTACTTC	CASGSPPRDEQYF
TRBV27	once	-	TRBJ1-1	TGTGCCAGCAGTTTATCAAGGGAAGTGAGGGGTGAAGCTTTCTTT	CASSLSREVRGEAFF
TRBV19	-	-	TRBJ1-6	TGTGCCAGTAGTCGCAGACCTCAAGCGTCTAGCTCCTATAATTCACCCCTCCACTTT	CASSRRPQASSSYNSPLHF
TRBV6-5	once	-	TRBJ2-3	TGTGCCAGCAGGTCCGGACTGGGCACAGATACGCAGTATTTT	CASRSGLGTDTQYF
TRBV14	few	-	TRBJ2-7	TGTGCCAGCAACCGGGACGGACCTACCTACGAGCAGTACTTC	CASNRDGPTYEQYF
TRBV19	-	-	TRBJ1-1	TGTGCCAGTACCGCCCATTCCAGGGGCACTGAAGCTTTCTTT	CASTAHSRGTEAFF
TRBV24-1	-	TRBD1	TRBJ1-1	TGTGCCACCAGTGATCGACTCGGGGACAGGGCGGGAGCTTTCTTT	CATSDRLGDRAGAFF
TRBV7-3	once	TRBD2	TRBJ2-3	TGTGCCAGCAGCTTCGCGGGGGGCCGCACAGATACGCAGTATTTT	CASSFAGGRTDTQYF
TRBV14	-	-	TRBJ2-7	TGTGCCAGCAGCCAAGCGATTGGGCATCCCCTCTCCTACGAGCAGTACTTC	CASSQAIGHPLSYEQYF
TRBV6-6	-	TRBD2	TRBJ2-7	TGTGCCAGCAGTTACGAGGGACTAGCTTACGAGCAGTACTTC	CASSYEGLAYEQYF
TRBV18	-	TRBD1	TRBJ1-6	TGTGCCAGCTCACCGGTTAGGACAGGGTATAATTCACCCCTCCACTTT	CASSPVRTGYNSPLHF
TRBV6-1	-	TRBD1	TRBJ1-4	TGTGCCAGCAGTGAAGGAATGGGACAGGGAATAGAAAAACTGTTTTTT	CASSEGMGQGIEKLFF
TRBV6-5	once	-	TRBJ1-1	TGTGCCAGCAAGGGAGAAGGGAACACTGAAGCTTTCTTT	CASKGEGNTEAFF
TRBV11-2	-	TRBD2	TRBJ2-2	TGTGCCAGCAGCTTAACCGTTACGGGGAGGGACACCGGGGAGCTGTTTTTT	CASSLTVTGRDTGELFF
TRBV5-4	-	-	TRBJ2-1	TGTGCCAGCAGCTTGGCCGGGACAATGGGCAATGAGCAGTTCTTC	CASSLAGTMGNEQFF
TRBV4-2	-	TRBD2	TRBJ2-2	TGTGCCAGCACCCGTTTAGCGGGGGGGCCGGACACCGGGGAGCTGTTTTTT	CASTRLAGGPDTGELFF
TRBV7-8	-	-	TRBJ2-7	TGTGCCAGCAGCTTAGACAGGAGCTCCTACGAGCAGTACTTC	CASSLDRSSYEQYF
TRBV28	-	-	TRBJ1-5	TGTGCCAGCAGGGGGGCTTCTAAGGCTCAGCCCCAGCATTTT	CASRGASKAQPQHF
TRBV6-1	-	-	TRBJ2-3	TGTGCCAGCAGTGAACCGGGATTAAACACAGATACGCAGTATTTT	CASSEPGLNTDTQYF
TRBV27	-	-	TRBJ2-3	TGTGCCAGCAGTCCGACGAGACTAGTCGATACGCAGTATTTT	CASSPTRLVDTQYF